The 19 T cell receptor beta chains listed next were all sequenced from one sample in a study of T-cell reconstitution after alpha-beta-depleted transplantation in children. Unique molecular identifiers tagged the TCRbeta library. TCRdb ran MiXCR on the PCR reads and lists one entry per CDR3 protein. The sample holds approximately 400,000 distinct CDR3 sequences, approximately 10% seen once. The input for sequencing was PBMCs from the stem cell graft donor, taken from the stem cell graft. The receptors come from a human donor who donated a stem cell graft to a child with acute myeloid leukemia.

V is TRBV28 and J is TRBJ2-5, with D perhaps matching TRBD1 (6 bases). This CDR3 has 14 residues. V gave up 5 bases and J gave up 6 bases, with 16 bases separating them. CDR1 MDHEN and CDR2 SYDVKM come from the germline V gene. Here the CDR3 DNA reads TGTGCCAGCAGTCCCGAGGGGGTCGTACAGACCCAGTACTTC. Its protein is CASSPEGVVQTQYF.

This chain joins TRBV6-5 and TRBJ2-3; D gene unclear. V was trimmed by 4 bases and J by 1 base, leaving 9 bases between them. The V gene's germline CDR1 is MNHEY and CDR2 SVGAGI. The CDR3 contains 14 residues. CDR3 protein: CASSSSDRTDTQYF. CDR3 sequence (DNA): TGTGCCAGCAGTTCCTCCGACCGCACAGATACGCAGTATTTT.

This clonotype was counted only a few times. V usage is TRBV7-2 and J usage is TRBJ2-7; D may match TRBD1 or TRBD2 (7 bases each). Germline V gene data show CDR1 as SGHTA and CDR2 as FQGNSA. Trimming took off 6 bases at V and 6 bases at J, with 12 bases between the two ends. CDR3 length: 12 amino acids. In DNA, the CDR3 is TGTGCCAGCAGGATCAGGGGGGGCGAGCAGTACTTC. This sequence encodes CASRIRGGEQYF.

The V and J genes are TRBV21-1 and TRBJ2-3; the table calls TRBD2, which could not be checked here. TRBV21-1 is a known pseudogene. The CDR3 runs to 17 residues. Here the CDR3 DNA reads TGTGCCAGCAGCATCCGATACATACTAGCGGCGACAGATACGCAGTATTTT. Protein sequence: CASSIRYILAATDTQYF.

This clonotype was recorded many times. The chain uses TRBV21-1 and TRBJ1-5. TRBV21-1 is listed as a pseudogene. CDR3 length: 9 amino acids. This chain's CDR3 is CASRIPQHF. In DNA form, the CDR3 reads TGTGCCAGCAGGATTCCCCAGCATTTT.

A few counts support this clonotype. J is TRBJ2-3 and V is TRBV21-1; TRBD2 reflects the table's D call only, with no check against the DNA. TRBV21-1 is annotated as a pseudogene. The CDR3 is 17 amino acids. The CDR3 is CASSKLGLGVAADTQYF. CDR3 sequence (DNA): TGTGCCAGCAGCAAACTCGGTTTGGGAGTTGCGGCAGATACGCAGTATTTT.

The chain combines TRBV20-1 with TRBJ1-5; D ambiguous. With 0 bases removed from V and 8 bases from J, the gap between germline ends came to 11 bases. Germline V gene lookup returns CDR1 DFQATT and CDR2 SNEGSKA (reference sequence). This CDR3 comprises 13 residues. CDR3 in DNA: TGCAGTGCTAGAGATATCGGGGTGGAGCCCCAGCATTTT. It codes for CSARDIGVEPQHF.

The chain links TRBV21-1 to TRBJ1-6; the D call in the table, TRBD1, was not verified against the DNA. TRBV21-1 is termed a pseudogene. This CDR3 region has 15 residues. Here the CDR3 DNA reads TGTGCCAGCAGCGTTCTGACAGGGCTTGGCTCACCCCTCCACTTT. Its translation: CASSVLTGLGSPLHF.

The chain combines TRBV5-5 with TRBJ2-3, with TRBD1 matching 8 bases. Looked up from germline, CDR1 is SGHKS and CDR2 is YYEKEE (reference sequence). The V gene end was trimmed by 6 bases and the J gene end by 2 bases; junction bases not matched to a gene: 14. The CDR3 is made up of 17 amino acids. CDR3 DNA: TGTGCCAGCACGCCTCCCCCCGGGACAGGACCCACAGATACGCAGTATTTT. It specifies CASTPPPGTGPTDTQYF.

This clonotype was seen ten or more times. The rearrangement links TRBV29-1 to TRBJ2-1, with no clear D. Between the trimmed V and J ends, which lost 3 bases and 9 bases, there was a span of 12 bases. The CDR3 has 12 amino acids. Germline assignment: CDR1 SQVTM and CDR2 ANQGSEA. Here the CDR3 DNA reads TGCAGCGTTGATAGGGTAGGGTCTGAGCAGTTCTTC. Its translation: CSVDRVGSEQFF.

This clonotype has only a few counts. The CDR3, as DNA: TGTGCCAGTAGTATAGACAGGGGGCTTGGTCAGCCCCAGCATTTT. Protein product: CASSIDRGLGQPQHF. This chain uses TRBV19 with TRBJ1-5, with 8 bases that match TRBD1. With 0 bases clipped from V and 6 bases from J, the junction kept 4 bases outside the gene matches. Germline CDR1 is LNHDA and CDR2 is SQIVND (reference sequence). This CDR3 is built from 15 residues.

This sequence joins TRBV7-2 and TRBJ2-5; TRBD1 matches 9 bases. There are 16 residues in the CDR3. V lost 5 bases, J lost 1 base, and 8 bases stayed unmatched. Germline-derived CDR1 and CDR2 are SGHTA and FQGNSA. The CDR3 spells CASSRGQGIPQETQYF. Here the CDR3 DNA reads TGTGCCAGCAGCCGGGGACAGGGTATCCCCCAAGAGACCCAGTACTTC.

This chain joins TRBV5-6 and TRBJ2-5; 8 bases align to TRBD1. In germline, CDR1 is SGHDT, CDR2 YYEEEE. The ends lost 9 bases at V and 2 bases at J; junction bases unmatched: 9. The CDR3 totals 14 residues. CDR3 sequence (DNA): TGTGCCATGTACCGGACAGGGTCGCAAGAGACCCAGTACTTC. This encodes CAMYRTGSQETQYF.

The chain couples TRBV12-3 or TRBV12-4 to TRBJ2-3; tentatively, D is TRBD2 (7 bases). V lost 3 bases to trimming and J lost 6 bases, with 16 bases between them. This CDR3 region has 15 residues. This CDR3 is CASSLGGLFRDTQYF. Written as DNA, the CDR3 is TGTGCCAGCAGTTTGGGGGGGCTCTTCAGGGATACGCAGTATTTT.

This clonotype appeared many times. The chain is built from TRBV5-1 and TRBJ2-7; the match to TRBD2 covers 9 bases. Losses at the gene ends were 1 base for V and 3 bases for J; bases not matched to a gene: 11. There are 17 residues in the CDR3. CDR1 and CDR2 from the germline V gene are SGHRS and YFSETQ. The CDR3 region is CASSLPSTSGLIYEQYF. The CDR3 nucleotides are TGCGCCAGCAGCTTGCCTAGTACTAGCGGGTTGATCTACGAGCAGTACTTC.

The chain couples TRBV6-2 or TRBV6-3 to TRBJ2-1, with TRBD2 matching 13 bases. The CDR3 runs to 20 residues. CDR1 and CDR2 from the germline V gene are MNHEY and SVGEGT. V shed 2 bases, J shed 3 bases, and the junction held 13 bases outside the gene matches. The CDR3 nucleotides read TGTGCCAGCAGTTACCCCCCGGGGACTAGCGGGGCCCTCAACTACAATGAGCAGTTCTTC. This translates into CASSYPPGTSGALNYNEQFF.

This clonotype was counted only a few times. The gene calls are TRBV7-2 and TRBJ2-3, with D hard to call. Between the trimmed V and J ends, which lost 1 base and 0 bases, there was a span of 5 bases. Germline loops: CDR1 SGHTA, CDR2 FQGNSA. This CDR3 has 14 amino acids. CDR3 amino acids: CASSLVPSTDTQYF. The CDR3 DNA follows: TGTGCCAGCAGCTTAGTGCCTAGCACAGATACGCAGTATTTT. Full variable domain (missing parts from reference TRBV7-2 and TRBJ2-3): GAGVSQSPSNKVTEKGKDVELRCDPISGHTALYWYRQSLGQGLEFLIYFQGNSAPDKSGLPSDRFSAERTGGSVSTLTIQRTQQEDSAVYLCASSLVPSTDTQYFGPGTRLTVL.

This clonotype has just a few counts. The genes are TRBV6-1 and TRBJ2-5; 7 nucleotides match TRBD2. The germline V gene has CDR1 MNHNS and CDR2 SASEGT. The CDR3 contains 15 residues. V lost 3 bases to trimming and J lost 1 base; unmatched junction nucleotides: 5. CDR3 residues: CASSELTSSQETQYF. In DNA form, the CDR3 reads TGTGCCAGCAGTGAGTTGACTAGCAGCCAAGAGACCCAGTACTTC.

This chain joins TRBV29-1 and TRBJ2-5; 7 bases fit TRBD2. V dropped 4 bases and J dropped 3; count of bases not matched to a gene: 2. Germline values: CDR1 SQVTM, CDR2 ANQGSEA. CDR3 length: 12 residues. CDR3 in DNA: TGCAGCGTTGGCGGGGGAAAAGAGACCCAGTACTTC. Translating it yields CSVGGGKETQYF. Full variable domain (outside the CDR3, taken from reference TRBV29-1 and TRBJ2-5): SAVISQKPSRDICQRGTSLTIQCQVDSQVTMMFWYRQQPGQSLTLIATANQGSEATYESGFVIDKFPISRPNLTFSTLTVSNMSPEDSSIYLCSVGGGKETQYFGPGTRLLVL.